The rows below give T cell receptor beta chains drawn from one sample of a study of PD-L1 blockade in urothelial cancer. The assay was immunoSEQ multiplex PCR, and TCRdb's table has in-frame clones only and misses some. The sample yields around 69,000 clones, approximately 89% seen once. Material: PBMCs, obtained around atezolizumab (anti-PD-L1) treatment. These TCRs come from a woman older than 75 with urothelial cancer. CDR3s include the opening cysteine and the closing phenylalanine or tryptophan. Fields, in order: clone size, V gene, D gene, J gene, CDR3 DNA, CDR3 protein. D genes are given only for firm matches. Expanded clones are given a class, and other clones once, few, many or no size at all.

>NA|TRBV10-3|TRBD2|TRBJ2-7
TGTGCCATCAGTGAGGCCAGGACTAGCGGGAGCTACGAGCAGTACTTC
CAISEARTSGSYEQYF
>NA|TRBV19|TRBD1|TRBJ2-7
TGTGCCAGTAGTGTCTTTGCCGGGACAGCTGGGGGCGAGCAGTACTTC
CASSVFAGTAGGEQYF
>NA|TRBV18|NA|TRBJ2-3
TGTGCCAGCTCACCCCAGTACCTACCCGGGGGCACAGATACGCAGTATTTT
CASSPQYLPGGTDTQYF
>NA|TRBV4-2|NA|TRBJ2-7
TGTGCCAGCAGCCATCCCTTCGCACAGGGCTCTTATCCCTACGAGCAGTACTTC
CASSHPFAQGSYPYEQYF
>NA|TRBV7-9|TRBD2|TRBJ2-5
TGTGCCAGCAGCTTAAGCGGGAGGATCGAAGAGACCCAGTACTTC
CASSLSGRIEETQYF
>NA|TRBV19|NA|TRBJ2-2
TGTGCCAGTATGGGGCAGGGGTATAATTCCGGGGAGCTGTTTTTT
CASMGQGYNSGELFF
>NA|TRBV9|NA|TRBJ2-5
TGTGCCAGCAGCGTAGATAGTAGCGCCAAAGAGACCCAGTACTTC
CASSVDSSAKETQYF
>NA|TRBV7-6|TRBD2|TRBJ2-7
TGTGCCAGCAGCTCTCCTAGCGGCTCAGGCGAGCAGTACTTC
CASSSPSGSGEQYF
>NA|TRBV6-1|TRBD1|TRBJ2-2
TGTGCCAGCTTCCAGGGACAGGGTTACACCGGGGAGCTGTTTTTT
CASFQGQGYTGELFF
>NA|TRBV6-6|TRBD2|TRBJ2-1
TGTGCCAGCATTAGCGGGAGACCCAATGAGCAGTTCTTC
CASISGRPNEQFF
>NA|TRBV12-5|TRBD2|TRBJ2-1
TGTGCTAGTGGTTTGGTAAACGTAGCGGGAGAACTGTTCTTC
CASGLVNVAGELFF
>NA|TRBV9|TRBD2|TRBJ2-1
TGTGCCAGCTCACCGGTACTAGCGGGACGGGACTCCTACAATGAGCAGTTCTTC
CASSPVLAGRDSYNEQFF
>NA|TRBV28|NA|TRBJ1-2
TGTGCCAGCAGTCCCGGGACATTCAACTATGGCTACACCTTC
CASSPGTFNYGYTF
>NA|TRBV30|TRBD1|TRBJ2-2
TGTGCCTGGGGGACAGGGTTAGGGTGGACCGGGGAGCTGTTTTTT
CAWGTGLGWTGELFF
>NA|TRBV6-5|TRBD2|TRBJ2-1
TGTGCCAGCCAGGGCGGGAGCTACAATGAGCAGTTCTTC
CASQGGSYNEQFF
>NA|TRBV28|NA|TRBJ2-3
TGTGCCAGCAGTCAGGACATCCCCTTCGAAGATACGCAGTATTTT
CASSQDIPFEDTQYF
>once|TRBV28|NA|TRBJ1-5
TGTGCCAGCAGTTCGGGGACACATAGCAATCAGCCCCAGCATTTT
CASSSGTHSNQPQHF
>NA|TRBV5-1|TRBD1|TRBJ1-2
TGCGCCAGCAGTTCCGGGACAGGGGGTGGTAGCTATGGCTACACCTTC
CASSSGTGGGSYGYTF
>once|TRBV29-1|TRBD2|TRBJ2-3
TGCAGCGTTTCGACTAGCGGGGGGTCCCCTCCGCAGTATTTT
CSVSTSGGSPPQYF
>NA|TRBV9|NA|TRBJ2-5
TGTGCCAGCAGCTTCCGGACTACCTTCCAAGAGACCCAGTACTTC
CASSFRTTFQETQYF
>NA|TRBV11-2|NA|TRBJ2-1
TGTGCCAGCAGCGAGGGACAAAAGGGCAATGAGCAGTTCTTC
CASSEGQKGNEQFF
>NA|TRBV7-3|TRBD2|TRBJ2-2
TGTGCCAGCAGCTTAAACTCGGGGACTAGTACCGGGGAGCTGTTTTTT
CASSLNSGTSTGELFF
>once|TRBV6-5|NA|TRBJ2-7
TGTGCCAGCAGTTCCCCAGGTGTGGAGCAGTACTTC
CASSSPGVEQYF
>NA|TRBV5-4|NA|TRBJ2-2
TGTGCCAGCAGCCTCCGGACAGCGAACACCGGGGAGCTGTTTTTT
CASSLRTANTGELFF
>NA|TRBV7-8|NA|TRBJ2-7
TGTGCCAGCAGAATAGGCCGGAGCTCCTACGAGCAGTACTTC
CASRIGRSSYEQYF
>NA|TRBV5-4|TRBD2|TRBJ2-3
TGTGCCAGCAGTAGGAGGAGCGGGAGAACAGATACGCAGTATTTT
CASSRRSGRTDTQYF
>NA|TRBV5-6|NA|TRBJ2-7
TGTGCCAGCAGCCGCGGGGTGAAGGGGATTTACGAGCAGTACTTC
CASSRGVKGIYEQYF
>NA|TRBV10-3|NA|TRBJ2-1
TGTGCCATCAGTGAAGGGGGCGGGAAAAGTGTACTCTTC
CAISEGGGKSVLF
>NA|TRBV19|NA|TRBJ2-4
TGTGCCAGTAGCCCCCCCCGTGGCCGTTGGAGGGCCAAAAACATTCAGTACTTC
CASSPPRGRWRAKNIQYF
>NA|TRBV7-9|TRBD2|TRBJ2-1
TGTGCCAGCAGCCCGGGACTAGCGGGAGTCGGGGGGTTCTTC
CASSPGLAGVGGFF
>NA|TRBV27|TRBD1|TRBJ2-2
TGTGCCAGCAGTTCGGGGACAGCCCCGAACACCGGGGAGCTGTTTTTT
CASSSGTAPNTGELFF
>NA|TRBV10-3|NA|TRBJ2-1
TGTGCCATCAGTGACCTGCCGGTTGAGCAGTTCTTC
CAISDLPVEQFF
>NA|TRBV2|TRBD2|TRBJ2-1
TGTGCCAGCCCCTTTAGGGGCGGGAGAGACAATGAGCAGTTCTTC
CASPFRGGRDNEQFF
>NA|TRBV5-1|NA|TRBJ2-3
TGCGCCAGCAGCTTGGTGGCAGGGTCTAGCACAGATACGCAGTATTTT
CASSLVAGSSTDTQYF
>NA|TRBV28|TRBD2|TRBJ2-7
TGTGCCAGCAGTTTATCCGGGGAGGGGTTCTACTACGAGCAGTACTTC
CASSLSGEGFYYEQYF
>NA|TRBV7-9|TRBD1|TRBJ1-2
TGTGCCAGCAGCTCCAGGGACAGGGAGAGCTATGGCTACACCTTC
CASSSRDRESYGYTF
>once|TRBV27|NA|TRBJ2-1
TGTGCCAGCAGCCGGGGGGCTAGATTAAATGAGCAGTTCTTC
CASSRGARLNEQFF
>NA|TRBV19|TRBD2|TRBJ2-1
TGTGCCAGTAGTATGTTTTCTAGCGGGAGCAGTTACAATGAGCAGTTCTTC
CASSMFSSGSSYNEQFF
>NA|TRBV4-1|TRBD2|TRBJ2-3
TGCGCCAGCAGCCAAGATTCCGCGGGAGGGATGAAAGATACGCAGTATTTT
CASSQDSAGGMKDTQYF
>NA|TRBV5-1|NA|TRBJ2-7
TGCGCCAGCAGTGGGACTGGATCCTACGAGCAGTACTTC
CASSGTGSYEQYF
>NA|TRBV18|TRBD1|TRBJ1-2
TGTGCCAGCTCACTAACGACAGGGGGCGGCTACACCTTC
CASSLTTGGGYTF
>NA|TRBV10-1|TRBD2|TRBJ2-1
TGCGCCAGCAGTGGGGGGAGGGGACGGGAGCGGTCCAATGAGCAGTTCTTC
CASSGGRGRERSNEQFF
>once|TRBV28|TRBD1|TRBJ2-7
TGTGCCAGCAGTTTATGGGGACAGAAAGGAGAGCAGTACTTC
CASSLWGQKGEQYF
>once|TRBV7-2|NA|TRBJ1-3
TGTGCCAGCAGTTCCAACCCCGCCCAGACTGGAAACACCATATATTTT
CASSSNPAQTGNTIYF
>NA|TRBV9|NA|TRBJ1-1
TGTGCCAGCAGCGTAACAGTGAACACTGAAGCTTTCTTT
CASSVTVNTEAFF
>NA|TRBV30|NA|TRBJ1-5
TGTGCCTGGAGTCGGGGGACCGGTCAGCCCCAGCATTTT
CAWSRGTGQPQHF
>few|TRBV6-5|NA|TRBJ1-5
TGTGCCAGCAGGGTTCGGACAGAAAGTCAGCCCCAGCATTTT
CASRVRTESQPQHF